This is a list of T cell receptor beta chains from one sample in a study of T cells after posttransplantation cyclophosphamide. Sequencing used immunoSEQ multiplex PCR; TCRdb keeps in-frame clones, though not all of them. There are some 9,200 clones in the sample; approximately 92% occur only once, and 1.5% to 2% lies in the top ten. Input material: memory CD4+ T cells sorted from PBMCs. The receptor set was obtained from a woman aged 55-69 years in good health, CMV-negative, and a related stem cell transplant donor. Each CDR3 is given with its conserved first and last residue. Each record gives: V gene, clone size, J gene, D gene, CDR3 protein, CDR3 DNA. D genes are given only for firm matches. Rows may omit the clone size; those that give it use once, few, many or a size class.

TRBV28	.	TRBJ1-3	TRBD1	CASSLSGGPSGNTIYF	TGTGCCAGCAGTTTATCAGGGGGCCCCTCTGGAAACACCATATATTTT
TRBV7-2	.	TRBJ2-5	.	CASSYGETQYF	TGTGCCAGCAGTTACGGGGAGACCCAGTACTTC
TRBV11-2	.	TRBJ1-1	.	CASSFDRNTEAFF	TGTGCCAGCAGCTTTGATAGGAACACTGAAGCTTTCTTT
TRBV2	.	TRBJ2-3	TRBD2	CASSGLARSTDTQYF	TGTGCCAGCAGTGGACTAGCGAGGAGCACAGATACGCAGTATTTT
TRBV9	.	TRBJ1-5	.	CASSPSIDSGNQPQHF	TGTGCCAGCAGTCCATCGATAGACAGTGGCAATCAGCCCCAGCATTTT
TRBV7-9	.	TRBJ1-4	TRBD1	CASAQGAVEKLFF	TGTGCCAGCGCACAGGGGGCGGTTGAAAAACTGTTTTTT
TRBV10-3	.	TRBJ2-1	TRBD2	CAIRGLAGNEQFF	TGTGCCATCAGAGGACTAGCGGGAAATGAGCAGTTCTTC
TRBV5-1	.	TRBJ2-2	.	CASSLGLGTGELFF	TGCGCCAGCAGCTTAGGACTGGGAACCGGGGAGCTGTTTTTT
TRBV28	.	TRBJ2-2	.	CASSLGQWNTGELFF	TGTGCCAGCAGTTTAGGACAATGGAACACCGGGGAGCTGTTTTTT
TRBV11-2	.	TRBJ1-1	.	CASSPRQARPEAFF	TGTGCCAGCAGCCCTAGACAGGCTAGACCTGAAGCTTTCTTT
TRBV4-2	few	TRBJ1-4	.	CASSQAGFATNEKLFF	TGTGCCAGCAGCCAAGCGGGGTTCGCCACTAATGAAAAACTGTTTTTT
TRBV7-2	.	TRBJ2-1	.	CASSLAGTSYGERFF	TGTGCCAGCAGCTTAGCGGGGACAAGTTACGGTGAGCGGTTCTTC
TRBV2	.	TRBJ1-1	.	CASSEVSVQAFF	TGTGCCAGCAGTGAAGTGTCGGTTCAAGCTTTCTTT
TRBV11-2	.	TRBJ2-1	TRBD2	CASSLRAGVYNEQFF	TGTGCCAGCAGCTTACGGGCGGGGGTCTACAATGAGCAGTTCTTC
TRBV7-2	.	TRBJ1-6	TRBD1	CASSLVGQGGSPLHF	TGTGCCAGCAGCTTAGTCGGACAGGGAGGATCACCCCTCCACTTT
TRBV6-5	.	TRBJ1-2	.	CASSYARTAANYGYTF	TGTGCCAGCAGTTACGCTAGGACAGCTGCTAACTATGGCTACACCTTC
TRBV7-2	.	TRBJ2-1	.	CASSLAFGVEQFF	TGTGCCAGCAGCCTAGCGTTTGGAGTGGAGCAGTTCTTC